This T cell receptor beta chain was sequenced in a study of OX40 agonist ivuxolimab in advanced cancers. Overall study context: Intravenous ivuxolimab at 0.01 to 10 mg/kg was given to patients every 2 weeks. General observations from the study: Doses of 0.1 to 3.0 mg/kg were accompanied by clonal expansion of CD4+ and CD8+ blood T cells by week 6.

With respect to this clone: Its matching antigen is unknown.

This CDR3 is 11 amino acids long. Germline V CDR1 and CDR2: LNHNV, YYDKDF (reference sequence). Trimming removed 9 bases from V and 2 bases from J; junction bases left unmatched: 0. Here immunoSEQ multiplex PCR was the method, and the copy in TCRdb shows in-frame clones only, minus some. Found here are fewer than 80,000 clones, around 83% of them singletons; the top ten hold 1.1%. Peripheral blood came from all dose cohorts at three timepoints. The sample consisted of CD4+ or CD8+ T cells sorted from blood, taken in a trial of the OX40 agonist ivuxolimab. The clonotype was recovered from an adult with an advanced solid tumor such as melanoma, head and neck, liver or kidney cancer. The chain uses TRBV15 and TRBJ2-5; 7 nucleotides match TRBD2. In DNA, the CDR3 is TGTGCCACGGGAGGGCAAGAGACCCAGTACTTC. Its protein product is CATGGQETQYF.